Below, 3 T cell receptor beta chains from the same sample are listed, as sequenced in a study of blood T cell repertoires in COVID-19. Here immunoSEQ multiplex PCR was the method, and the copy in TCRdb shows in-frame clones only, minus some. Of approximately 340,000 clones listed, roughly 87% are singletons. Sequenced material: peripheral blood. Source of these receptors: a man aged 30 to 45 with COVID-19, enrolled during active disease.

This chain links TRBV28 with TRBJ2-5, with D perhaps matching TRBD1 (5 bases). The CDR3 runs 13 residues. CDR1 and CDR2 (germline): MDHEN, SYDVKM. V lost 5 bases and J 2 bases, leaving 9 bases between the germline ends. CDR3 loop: CASSRGIQETQYF. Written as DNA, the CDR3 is TGTGCCAGCAGTAGGGGAATACAAGAGACCCAGTACTTC.

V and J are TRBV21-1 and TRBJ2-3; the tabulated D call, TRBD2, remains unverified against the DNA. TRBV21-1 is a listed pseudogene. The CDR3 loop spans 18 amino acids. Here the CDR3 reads CASSKGACGRARTDTQYF. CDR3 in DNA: TGTGCCAGCAGCAAGGGGGCATGCGGGAGGGCCCGGACAGATACGCAGTATTTT.

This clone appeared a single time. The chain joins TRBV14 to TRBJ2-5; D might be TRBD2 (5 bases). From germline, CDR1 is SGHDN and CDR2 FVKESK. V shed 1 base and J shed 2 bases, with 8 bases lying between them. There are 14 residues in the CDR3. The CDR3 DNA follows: TGTGCCAGCAGCCAAGTGGACTTACAAGAGACCCAGTACTTC. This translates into CASSQVDLQETQYF.